The 18 T cell receptor beta chains below were found in one sample sequenced in a study of tumor and adjacent non-tumor tissue in lung cancer. The library came from three nested PCR rounds adapted from ARM-PCR protocols. TCRdb called the multiplex PCR reads again in MiXCR, with one record for every CDR3 protein. Of 110,000 or so distinct CDR3 sequences listed, about 61% are singletons. The template was RNA from unsorted bulk tissue. More than 3 cm separated this lung sample from the edge of the tumor. The sequenced material came from distant non-tumor lung tissue. The receptors come from a man aged 60-69 years with non-small cell lung cancer.

To note about this clonotype: At one of its ends the junction is not consistent with the germline gene, which may arise from a read error. The rearrangement joins TRBV4-1 to TRBJ1-1; D unresolved. Germline V CDR1 and CDR2: MGHRA, YSYEKL. This CDR3 is 16 amino acids long. CDR3 sequence reads: CASGQSAPGSNTEAFF. Here the CDR3 DNA reads TGCGCCAGCGGCCAATCGGCCCCTGGTTCGAACACTGAAGCTTTCTTT.

This clonotype was seen a single time. The chain uses TRBV20-1 and TRBJ2-1, with D tentatively TRBD1 or TRBD2 (5 bases each). Germline assignment: CDR1 DFQATT and CDR2 SNEGSKA (reference sequence). This CDR3 contains 15 residues. With 5 bases removed from V and 4 bases from J, the gap between germline ends came to 18 bases. In DNA form, the CDR3 reads TGCAGTGCTTTGTTCCCGGGACCCCAATACAATGAGCAGTTCTTC. Its translation is CSALFPGPQYNEQFF.

A word on this clonotype: A much bigger clone sits one base away, suggesting this may be a read error. The CDR3 spells CASSDVRATGQGADTRYF. CDR3 DNA: TGTGCCAGCAGTGACGTGAGGGCCACGGGACAGGGGGCAGATACGCGGTATTTT. The chain recombines TRBV6-1 with TRBJ2-3; TRBD1 matches at 12 bases. In germline, CDR1 is MNHNS, CDR2 SASEGT. This CDR3 spans 18 amino acids.

Remarks on this clonotype: With a much larger clone just one base away, this may be a read error. The chain combines TRBV7-9 with TRBJ1-2; 10 positions match TRBD1. Germline V gene data show CDR1 as SEHNR and CDR2 as FQNEAQ (reference sequence). CDR3 length: 15 amino acids. The ends lost 5 bases at V and 8 bases at J; junction bases unmatched: 11. The CDR3 reads CASSKRQGAKLGYTF. DNA of the CDR3: TGTGCCAGCAGCAAACGACAGGGGGCTAAGTTAGGCTACACCTTC.

This clonotype occurred many times. The chain links TRBV12-3 or TRBV12-4 to TRBJ1-5; D may be TRBD1 (5 bases). The CDR3 loop spans 15 amino acids. V lost 4 bases, J lost 2 bases, and 12 bases lay in between. In DNA form, the CDR3 reads TGTGCCAGCAGTTCGACGGGACTGGGCAATCAGCCCCAGCATTTT. This sequence encodes CASSSTGLGNQPQHF.

In its sample, this clonotype was seen a few times. This could be a read error, since a much larger clone is one nucleotide away. The chain employs TRBV12-3 or TRBV12-4 and TRBJ1-1, with D uncertain. The length of the CDR3 is 13 residues. CDR3 nucleotides: TGTGCCAGCAGTTTAGTCCTGAACACTGAAGCTTCCTTT. This translates into CASSLVLNTEASF.

A word on this clonotype: Mismatch with germline at one junction end may stem from a read error. The J gene is TRBJ2-3, the V gene TRBV11-2; 10 bases match TRBD2. Germline V lookup: CDR1 SGHAT, CDR2 FQNNGV. The CDR3 is 20 amino acids. The CDR3 reads CASSLFAATSGMMVTGTQYF. The CDR3 DNA sequence: TGTGCCAGCAGCTTATTTGCTGCAACTAGCGGGATGATGGTCACAGGTACGCAGTATTTT.

The sample holds a few counts of this clonotype. Given a much more abundant clone one base away, this may be a read error. This is likely a read error, given that the CDR3 carries no conserved phenylalanine or tryptophan at its end. CDR3 loop: CASSFSPLAGATGDTQYS. CDR3 DNA sequence: TGTGCCAGCAGTTTTTCCCCGCTAGCGGGAGCTACGGGGGATACGCAGTATTCT. The V call is TRBV28, the J call TRBJ2-3; 10 bases fit TRBD2. The CDR3 contains 18 residues. The ends lost 3 bases at V and 6 bases at J; junction bases unmatched: 15. The germline CDR1 and CDR2 sequences are MDHEN and SYDVKM.

This clonotype was counted many times. The CDR3 DNA reads as TGTGCCAGCAGTTACCCATCCGGGACAGGGGGCTGTGAGCAGTTCTTC. It codes for CASSYPSGTGGCEQFF. The chain is built from TRBV6-7 and TRBJ2-1; 12 bases align to TRBD1. TRBV6-7 is placed among ORFs of uncertain function. With 2 bases clipped from V and 9 bases from J, the junction kept 8 bases outside the gene matches. The CDR3 spans 16 residues.

With respect to this clonotype: An end of the junction differs from the germline gene, which may be a read error. CDR3 coding DNA: TGTACCAGCAGTACAGGCCCCTCCTATAATTCACCCCTCCACTTT. The encoded protein is CTSSTGPSYNSPLHF. The chain links TRBV28 to TRBJ1-6, with D possibly being TRBD1 (5 bases). Germline CDR1 MDHEN, CDR2 SYDVKM. This CDR3 comprises 15 residues.

Points on this clonotype: This could be a read error, since a much larger clone is one nucleotide away. This chain links TRBV6-2 or TRBV6-3 with TRBJ2-5; 10 nucleotides match TRBD1. The length of the CDR3 is 17 residues. Germline CDR1 MNHEY, CDR2 SVGEGT. The CDR3 sequence is CASRTSPGQGNQETRYF. DNA for the CDR3: TGTGCCAGCAGAACATCGCCGGGACAGGGGAACCAAGAGACCCGGTACTTC.

This clonotype was seen only once. Possible read error: a much larger clone is one base away. The CDR3 carries no conserved terminal phenylalanine or tryptophan, so it likely arises from a read error. The V and J genes are TRBV7-9 and TRBJ2-2; D remains ambiguous. Trimming removed 8 bases at V and 4 bases at J, with 5 bases between. CDR1 and CDR2 from the germline V gene are SEHNR and FQNEAQ (reference sequence). The CDR3 is 11 residues long. CDR3 residues: CASDFTGELFI. In DNA form, the CDR3 reads TGTGCCAGCGATTTCACCGGGGAGCTGTTTATT.

Remarks on this clonotype: This may arise from a read error, as a much more abundant clone is one base away. This sequence joins TRBV20-1 and TRBJ1-5; 9 bases are shared with TRBD1. V lost 5 bases and J lost 7; bases outside the gene matches: 12. This CDR3 is 15 amino acids long. Germline assignment: CDR1 DFQATT and CDR2 SNEGSKA (reference sequence). CDR3 DNA sequence: TGCAGTGCTGGAGGGACAGGGAGAGAAGGACAGCCCCAGCATTTT. This codes for CSAGGTGREGQPQHF.

The chain has TRBV6-1 and TRBJ2-7, with 11 bases aligning to TRBD1. Germline trimming cut 10 bases from V and 0 bases from J; bases unmatched to any gene: 8. Germline assignment: CDR1 MNHNS and CDR2 SASEGT. The CDR3 length is 15 residues. The CDR3 DNA reads as TGTGCCAACAGGGACAGGGGGATCACCTCCTACGAGCAGTACTTC. This encodes CANRDRGITSYEQYF.

Many counts were recorded for this clonotype. V is TRBV12-3 or TRBV12-4 and J is TRBJ2-3; maybe TRBD2 (6 bases). V was clipped by 7 bases and J by 1 base, with 9 bases between them. The CDR3 runs to 13 residues. The CDR3 nucleotides read TGTGCCAGCAAGGAGGGACGCACAGATACGCAGTATTTT. It yields the protein CASKEGRTDTQYF.

Comment on this clonotype: No conserved phenylalanine or tryptophan is present at the end of the CDR3, so a read error is the likely explanation. The chain combines TRBV5-4 with TRBJ2-3; 7 bases align to TRBD2. This CDR3 is built from 15 residues. CDR1 is SGHNT, CDR2 YYREEE, per germline (reference sequence). The CDR3 DNA reads as TGTGACAGCAGCTTGGACGGGAGCGGGATGGATACGCAGTATCTT. This encodes CDSSLDGSGMDTQYL.

For this clonotype: An end of the junction differs from the germline gene, which may be a read error. V usage is TRBV6-6 and J usage is TRBJ1-4, with a possible D match to TRBD1 (6 bases). The germline CDR1 and CDR2 sequences are MNHNY and SVGAGI (reference sequence). CDR3 length: 14 amino acids. The CDR3: CASCYPGQNEKLFF. CDR3 DNA: TGTGCCAGCTGTTACCCGGGACAAAATGAAAAACTGTTTTTC.

This chain connects TRBV6-6 to TRBJ2-1; TRBD2 matches at 11 bases. Germline V gene lookup returns CDR1 MNHNY and CDR2 SVGAGI (reference sequence). The CDR3 is 14 residues long. With 7 bases clipped from V and 9 bases from J, the junction kept 8 bases outside the gene matches. The CDR3 DNA follows: TGTGCCAGCAATACTAGCGGGAGTCACAGTGAGCAGTTCTTC. Its protein product is CASNTSGSHSEQFF.